This T cell receptor (beta chain) is from a study of T cells in Graves' hyperthyroidism and ophthalmopathy. Study findings and constraints: The model made its ophthalmopathy prediction, and onset followed a median 6.5 months later. Blood also contained most expanded thyroid clonotypes above 0.001. Stable hyperthyroidism was separated from ophthalmopathy by a model based on 13 V-J features.

Thyroid ultrasound, orbital computed tomography, clinical symptoms, and serum thyroxine and TRAb underpinned diagnoses. Turning to this clonotype: What it binds is unknown. A junction boundary mismatches the germline segment, possibly from a read error.

Researchers amplified the TCR beta CDR3 regions from RNA transcripts. Primed by the HTBI set, a first-round RT-PCR was run on the TCR CDR3. TCRdb reprocessed the multiplex PCR reads via MiXCR and lists one record per CDR3 protein. The sample has over 650,000 distinct CDR3 sequences, about 45% seen once. Sample: peripheral blood or thyroid tissue (not recorded which). This sequence originates from an adult man with Graves' disease, either hyperthyroidism or ophthalmopathy (not recorded which).

CDR3: CATSLGLAGEQHF. CDR3 nucleotides: TGTGCCACCAGCCTCGGACTAGCGGGGGAGCAGCACTTC. This rearrangement joins TRBV15 to TRBJ2-7, with 13 bases fitting TRBD2. The germline CDR1 and CDR2 sequences are LNHNV and YYDKDF (reference sequence). This CDR3 has 13 amino acids. The full variable domain, in which reference TRBV15 and TRBJ2-7 provide the parts outside the CDR3, is DAMVIQNPRYQVTQFGKPVTLSCSQTLNHNVMYWYQQKSSQAPKLLFHYYDKDFNNEADTPDNFQSRRPNTSFCFLDIRSPGLGDTAMYLCATSLGLAGEQHFGPGTRLTVT.